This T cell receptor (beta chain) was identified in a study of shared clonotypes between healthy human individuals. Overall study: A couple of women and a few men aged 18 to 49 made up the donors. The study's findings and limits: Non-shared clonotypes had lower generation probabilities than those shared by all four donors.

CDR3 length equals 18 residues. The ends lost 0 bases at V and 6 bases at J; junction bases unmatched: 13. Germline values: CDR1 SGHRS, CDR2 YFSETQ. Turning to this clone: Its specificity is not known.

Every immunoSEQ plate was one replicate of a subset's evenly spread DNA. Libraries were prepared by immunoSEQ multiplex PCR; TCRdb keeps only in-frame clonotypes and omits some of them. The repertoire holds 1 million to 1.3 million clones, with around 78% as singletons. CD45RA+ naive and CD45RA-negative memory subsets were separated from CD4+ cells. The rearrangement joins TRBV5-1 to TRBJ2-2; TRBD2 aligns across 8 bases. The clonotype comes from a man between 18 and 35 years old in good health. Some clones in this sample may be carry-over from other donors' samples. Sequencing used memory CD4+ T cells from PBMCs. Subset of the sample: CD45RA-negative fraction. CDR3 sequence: CASSLGDMAGGLSGELFF. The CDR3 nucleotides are TGCGCCAGCAGCTTGGGTGATATGGCGGGAGGTCTCTCCGGGGAGCTGTTTTTT.